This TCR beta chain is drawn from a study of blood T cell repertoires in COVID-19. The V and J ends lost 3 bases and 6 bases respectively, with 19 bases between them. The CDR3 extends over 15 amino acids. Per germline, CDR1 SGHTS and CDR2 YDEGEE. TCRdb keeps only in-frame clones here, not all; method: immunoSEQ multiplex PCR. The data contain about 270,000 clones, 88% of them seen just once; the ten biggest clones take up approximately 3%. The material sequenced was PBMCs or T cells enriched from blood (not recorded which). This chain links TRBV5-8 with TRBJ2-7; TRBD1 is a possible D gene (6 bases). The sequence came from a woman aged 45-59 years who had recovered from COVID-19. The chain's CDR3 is CASSSSGTWGGEQYF. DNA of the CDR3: TGTGCCAGCAGCTCCTCCGGGACATGGGGTGGCGAGCAGTACTTC.